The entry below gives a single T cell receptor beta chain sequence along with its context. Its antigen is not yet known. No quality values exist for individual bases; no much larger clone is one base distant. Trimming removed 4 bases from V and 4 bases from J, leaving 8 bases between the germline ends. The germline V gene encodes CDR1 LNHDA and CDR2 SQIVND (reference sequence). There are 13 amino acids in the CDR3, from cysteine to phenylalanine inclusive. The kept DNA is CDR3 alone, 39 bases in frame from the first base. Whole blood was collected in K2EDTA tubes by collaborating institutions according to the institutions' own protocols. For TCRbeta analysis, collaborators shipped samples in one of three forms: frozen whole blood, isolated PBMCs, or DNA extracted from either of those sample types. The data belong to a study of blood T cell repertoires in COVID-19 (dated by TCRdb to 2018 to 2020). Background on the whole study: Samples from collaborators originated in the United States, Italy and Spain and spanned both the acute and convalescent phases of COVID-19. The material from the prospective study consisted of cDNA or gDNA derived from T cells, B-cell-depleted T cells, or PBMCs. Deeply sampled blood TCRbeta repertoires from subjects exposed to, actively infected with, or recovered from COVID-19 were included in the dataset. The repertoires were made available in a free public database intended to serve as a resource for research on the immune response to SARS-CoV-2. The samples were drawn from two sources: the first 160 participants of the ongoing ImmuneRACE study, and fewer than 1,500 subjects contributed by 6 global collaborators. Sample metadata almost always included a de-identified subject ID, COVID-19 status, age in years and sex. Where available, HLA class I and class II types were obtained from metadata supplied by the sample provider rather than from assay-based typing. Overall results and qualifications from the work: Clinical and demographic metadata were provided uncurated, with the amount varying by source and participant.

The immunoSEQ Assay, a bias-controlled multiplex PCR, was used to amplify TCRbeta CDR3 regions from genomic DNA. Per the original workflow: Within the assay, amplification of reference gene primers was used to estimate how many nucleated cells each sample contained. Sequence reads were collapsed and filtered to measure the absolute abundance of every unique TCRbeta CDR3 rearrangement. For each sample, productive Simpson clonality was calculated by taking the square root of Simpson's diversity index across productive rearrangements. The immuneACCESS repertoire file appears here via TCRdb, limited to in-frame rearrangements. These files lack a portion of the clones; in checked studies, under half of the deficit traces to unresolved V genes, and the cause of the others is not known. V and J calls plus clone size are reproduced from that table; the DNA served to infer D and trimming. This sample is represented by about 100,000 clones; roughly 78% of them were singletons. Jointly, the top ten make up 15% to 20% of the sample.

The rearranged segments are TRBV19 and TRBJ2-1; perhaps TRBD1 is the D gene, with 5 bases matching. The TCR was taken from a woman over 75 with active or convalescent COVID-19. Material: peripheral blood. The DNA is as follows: TGTGCCAGTAGTAGACAGAGATACAATGAGCAGTTCTTC. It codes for CASSRQRYNEQFF.